This section outlines one T cell receptor (beta chain) sequence together with its context. The data were produced by immunoSEQ multiplex PCR, yet TCRdb's version contains in-frame clones alone and is incomplete. Of 110,000 or so clones in the sample, around two thirds were seen once. This sample is part of a study of shared clonotypes between healthy human individuals. Study-wide context: CD8 memory received one plate per donor, CD8 naive two, CD4 memory three and CD4 naive three.

The CDR3 consists of 16 residues. Germline-derived CDR1 and CDR2 are MNHEY and SMNVEV (reference sequence). V was trimmed by 4 bases and J by 0 bases, leaving 16 bases between them. Researchers reported that CD8 memory united CD45RO+ cells with CCR7-negative CD45RA+ TemRA cells. The receptor was derived from a woman aged 25 to 39 in good health. Sequenced sample: memory CD8+ T cells sorted from blood. This sample's subset: CD45RO+ cells pooled with CCR7-negative TemRA cells. This chain joins TRBV27 and TRBJ2-7, with D possibly being TRBD2 (6 bases). CDR3 coding DNA: TGTGCCAGCAGTTCGACCCTGGGGGGAGTCTCCTACGAGCAGTACTTC. Its translation is CASSSTLGGVSYEQYF.